This T cell receptor (beta chain) was sequenced during a study of shared clonotypes between healthy human individuals. Findings and limits, study-wide: An expected dependence of interdonor clonotype sharing on sequencing depth was noted.

On this clone: The antigen remains undetermined.

Libraries were prepared by immunoSEQ multiplex PCR; TCRdb keeps only in-frame clonotypes and omits some of them. The table has approximately 600,000 clones, roughly 96% seen once. Selected positively for CCR7 and CD45RO-negative, naive CD8 cells excluded terminally differentiated effector memory CD45RA+ cells. Those who donated were healthy HIV-negative adults, with no recent acute infections or vaccinations reported. The length of the CDR3 is 14 residues. Per the germline V gene, CDR1 is SNHLY and CDR2 is FYNNEI. Germline trimming cut 10 bases from V and 5 bases from J; bases unmatched to any gene: 9.

The sequence came from a woman younger than 45 in good health. The sample consisted of naive CD8+ T cells sorted from blood. V is TRBV2 and J is TRBJ2-2; 8 bases agree with TRBD2. The CDR3 DNA reads TGTGCCACGACCGGGAGGGCCGAAACCGGGGAGCTGTTTTTT. Its protein is CATTGRAETGELFF.